In its sample, the clone carrying this T cell receptor (beta chain) was seen a few times. Its target is not known. This sample is part of a study of T cells after yellow fever vaccination. Study-level results: Bulk-population clonotypes that are abundant could appear as contaminants in FACS-sorted repertoires. The CD4 compartment and the CD8 compartment contained a small share of clonotypes in common.

The CDR3 is made up of 11 amino acids. With 4 bases removed from V and 7 bases from J, the gap between germline ends came to 7 bases. Germline CDR1 reads SQVTM; CDR2 reads ANQGSEA. UMIs were added to TCR cDNA along with a universal primer site when it was made by 5'RACE template switching. MiXCR was run by TCRdb on the 5' RACE reads, yielding one entry per CDR3 protein. This table has 450,000 to 550,000 distinct CDR3 sequences, about a fifth appearing once. The receptor comes from a man younger than 45 who received the YFV17D yellow fever vaccine. The rearrangement joins TRBV29-1 to TRBJ2-2, with D uncertain. This material consisted of PBMCs, taken 15 days after the yellow fever booster vaccination. The CDR3 protein is CSVVRDGELFF. CDR3 DNA sequence: TGCAGCGTTGTTAGGGACGGGGAGCTGTTTTTT.